These T cell receptor beta chains were read from a single sample in a study of glioma-infiltrating T cells after dendritic cell vaccination. This table comes from immunoSEQ multiplex PCR, and its TCRdb copy is limited to in-frame clones, with some not included. The sample holds tens of thousands of clones, 70% to 90% seen once. Sequencing was performed on blood, taken before dendritic cell vaccination. These receptors all stem from a human donor with glioblastoma. The CDR3 runs from the conserved cysteine through the conserved F or W. Fields, in order: clone size, V gene, CDR3 length, D gene, J gene, CDR3 protein, CDR3 DNA. A D gene is named only where the DNA matches it firmly. For some rows the clone size is stated as once, few or many, or as a class when expanded; others skip it.

size: -
V: TRBV5-1
length: 15
D: TRBD1
J: TRBJ1-5
CDR3: CASSPQGEALQPQHF
DNA: TGCGCCAGCAGCCCACAGGGGGAGGCCTTGCAGCCCCAGCATTTT

size: -
V: TRBV6-5
length: 15
D: -
J: TRBJ1-2
CDR3: CASSYSEGSRFGYTF
DNA: TGTGCCAGCAGTTACTCGGAGGGGTCTCGTTTTGGCTACACCTTC

size: once
V: TRBV7-2
length: 16
D: TRBD1
J: TRBJ1-3
CDR3: CASSGNRGTSGNTIYF
DNA: TGTGCCAGCAGCGGAAACAGGGGAACCTCTGGAAACACCATATATTTT

size: -
V: TRBV7-9
length: 15
D: TRBD1
J: TRBJ2-1
CDR3: CASSLVGQGRSEQFF
DNA: TGTGCCAGCAGCTTAGTGGGACAGGGTCGCAGTGAGCAGTTCTTC

size: once
V: TRBV9
length: 12
D: -
J: TRBJ2-3
CDR3: CASSLGVPPQYF
DNA: TGTGCCAGCAGCCTCGGAGTACCCCCGCAGTATTTT

size: -
V: TRBV7-3
length: 16
D: TRBD2
J: TRBJ2-1
CDR3: CASSPTSGSPTNEQFF
DNA: TGTGCCAGCAGCCCAACTAGCGGGAGCCCCACCAATGAGCAGTTCTTC

size: -
V: TRBV30
length: 14
D: TRBD1
J: TRBJ1-2
CDR3: CAWIPGQGASGYTF
DNA: TGTGCCTGGATTCCGGGACAGGGGGCATCTGGCTACACCTTC

size: once
V: TRBV6-5
length: 15
D: TRBD2
J: TRBJ2-3
CDR3: CASSYTGGPGDTQYF
DNA: TGTGCCAGCAGTTACACGGGAGGGCCAGGAGATACGCAGTATTTT

size: -
V: TRBV6-4
length: 15
D: -
J: TRBJ2-3
CDR3: CASSVDGGRGDTQYF
DNA: TGTGCCAGCAGTGTTGACGGAGGCCGGGGAGATACGCAGTATTTT

size: -
V: TRBV7-9
length: 14
D: -
J: TRBJ2-3
CDR3: CASSLDIGADTQYF
DNA: TGTGCCAGCAGCTTAGACATCGGGGCAGATACGCAGTATTTT

size: -
V: TRBV4-1
length: 14
D: -
J: TRBJ1-3
CDR3: CASSQSLGGNTIYF
DNA: TGCGCCAGCAGCCAATCTCTCGGGGGAAACACCATATATTTT

size: -
V: TRBV9
length: 15
D: TRBD1
J: TRBJ1-1
CDR3: CASSPMTGVYPEAFF
DNA: TGTGCCAGCAGCCCGATGACAGGGGTTTACCCTGAAGCTTTCTTT

size: -
V: TRBV28
length: 16
D: -
J: TRBJ1-1
CDR3: CASSVGSGGGLGKAFF
DNA: TGTGCCAGCAGCGTGGGGAGCGGCGGGGGTTTGGGAAAAGCTTTCTTT

size: once
V: TRBV7-9
length: 14
D: TRBD1
J: TRBJ1-2
CDR3: CASSLTGTGDGYTF
DNA: TGTGCCAGCAGCTTAACCGGGACAGGGGATGGCTACACCTTC

size: -
V: TRBV11-2
length: 15
D: -
J: TRBJ2-7
CDR3: CASSLEGAGSYEQYF
DNA: TGTGCCAGCAGCTTAGAGGGAGCGGGTTCCTACGAGCAGTACTTC

size: -
V: TRBV5-1
length: 18
D: TRBD2
J: TRBJ2-2
CDR3: CASSLNPTSGKNTGELFF
DNA: TGCGCCAGCAGCTTAAACCCGACTAGCGGGAAGAACACCGGGGAGCTGTTTTTT

size: -
V: TRBV30
length: 14
D: -
J: TRBJ1-2
CDR3: CAWSTADQGDGYTF
DNA: TGTGCCTGGAGTACCGCGGATCAGGGCGATGGCTACACCTTC

size: -
V: TRBV7-2
length: 18
D: TRBD2
J: TRBJ2-3
CDR3: CASSLRRTSGGDTDTQYF
DNA: TGTGCCAGCAGCTTACGGAGGACTAGCGGGGGGGATACAGATACGCAGTATTTT

size: -
V: TRBV5-1
length: 15
D: -
J: TRBJ2-2
CDR3: CASSLVDRDTGELFF
DNA: TGCGCCAGCAGCTTGGTGGACAGAGACACCGGGGAGCTGTTTTTT

size: few
V: TRBV6-6
length: 12
D: -
J: TRBJ1-4
CDR3: CASSYSREKLFF
DNA: TGTGCCAGCAGTTACTCGAGGGAAAAACTGTTTTTT

size: few
V: TRBV2
length: 15
D: TRBD2
J: TRBJ2-2
CDR3: CASSYSGSSTGELFF
DNA: TGTGCCAGCAGTTATAGCGGGAGTAGCACCGGGGAGCTGTTTTTT

size: -
V: TRBV27
length: 14
D: -
J: TRBJ1-1
CDR3: CASSRPDWNTEAFF
DNA: TGTGCCAGCAGTCGACCAGACTGGAACACTGAAGCTTTCTTT